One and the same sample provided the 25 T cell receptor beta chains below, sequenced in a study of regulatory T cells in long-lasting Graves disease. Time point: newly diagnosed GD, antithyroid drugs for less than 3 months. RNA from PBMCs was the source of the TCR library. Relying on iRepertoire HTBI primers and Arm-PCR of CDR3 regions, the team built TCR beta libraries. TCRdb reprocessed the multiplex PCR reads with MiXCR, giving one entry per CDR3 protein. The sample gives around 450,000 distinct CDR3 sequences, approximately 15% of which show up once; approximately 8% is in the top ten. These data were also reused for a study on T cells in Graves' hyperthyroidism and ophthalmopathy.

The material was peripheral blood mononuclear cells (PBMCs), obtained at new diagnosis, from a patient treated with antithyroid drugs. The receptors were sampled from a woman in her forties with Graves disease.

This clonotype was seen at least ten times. Here the CDR3 reads CAISDGGYGKNIQYF. The CDR3 DNA reads TGTGCCATCAGTGATGGAGGCTACGGCAAAAACATTCAGTACTTC. This chain uses TRBV10-3 with TRBJ2-4, with D tentatively TRBD2 (5 bases). The CDR3 consists of 15 residues. Germline CDR1 ENHRY, CDR2 SYGVKD. Trimming removed 3 bases from V and 3 bases from J, with 12 bases in between.

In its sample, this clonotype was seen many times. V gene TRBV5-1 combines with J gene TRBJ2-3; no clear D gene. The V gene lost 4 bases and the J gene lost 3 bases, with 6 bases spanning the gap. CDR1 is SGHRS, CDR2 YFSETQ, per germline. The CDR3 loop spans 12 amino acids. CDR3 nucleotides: TGCGCCAGCAGCCAGCCTACAGATACGCAGTATTTT. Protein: CASSQPTDTQYF.

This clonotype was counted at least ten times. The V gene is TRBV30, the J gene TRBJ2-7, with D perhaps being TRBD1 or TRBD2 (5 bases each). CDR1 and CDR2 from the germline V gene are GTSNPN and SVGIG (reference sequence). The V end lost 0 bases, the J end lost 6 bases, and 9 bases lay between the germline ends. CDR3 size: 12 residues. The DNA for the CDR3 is TGTGCCTGGAGTGTTTCCGGGACCGAGCAGTACTTC. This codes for CAWSVSGTEQYF.

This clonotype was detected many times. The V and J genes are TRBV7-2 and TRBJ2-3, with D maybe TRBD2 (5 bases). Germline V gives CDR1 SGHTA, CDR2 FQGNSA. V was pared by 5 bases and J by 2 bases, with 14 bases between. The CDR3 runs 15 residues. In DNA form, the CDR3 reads TGTGCCAGCAGCGGAGTGGGAGTACTCACAGATACGCAGTATTTT. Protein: CASSGVGVLTDTQYF.

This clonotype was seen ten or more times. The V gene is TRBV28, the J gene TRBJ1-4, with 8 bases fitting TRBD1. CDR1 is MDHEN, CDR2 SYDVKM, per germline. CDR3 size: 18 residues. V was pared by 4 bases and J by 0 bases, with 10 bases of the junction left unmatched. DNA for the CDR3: TGTGCCAGCAGTTCTACAGGGGGGGAGGTTGCAACTAATGAAAAACTGTTTTTT. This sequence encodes CASSSTGGEVATNEKLFF.

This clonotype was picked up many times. In DNA, the CDR3 is TGTGCCAGCAGTTACCCCCGCCCAGCCCCAGGGCTGAGCACTGAAGCTTTCTTT. Residues: CASSYPRPAPGLSTEAFF. The chain joins TRBV6-5 to TRBJ1-1, with D maybe TRBD1 (5 bases). The CDR3 is 18 residues long. Germline CDR1 is MNHEY and CDR2 is SVGAGI. V lost 2 bases and J 4 bases, leaving 23 bases between the germline ends.

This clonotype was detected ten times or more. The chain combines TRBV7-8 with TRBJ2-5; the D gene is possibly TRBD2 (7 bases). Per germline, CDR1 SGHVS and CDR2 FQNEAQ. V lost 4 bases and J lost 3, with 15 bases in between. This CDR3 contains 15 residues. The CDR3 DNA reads TGTGCCAGCAGCTCTGGGGGGCGGGAGAAAGAGACCCAGTACTTC. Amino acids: CASSSGGREKETQYF.

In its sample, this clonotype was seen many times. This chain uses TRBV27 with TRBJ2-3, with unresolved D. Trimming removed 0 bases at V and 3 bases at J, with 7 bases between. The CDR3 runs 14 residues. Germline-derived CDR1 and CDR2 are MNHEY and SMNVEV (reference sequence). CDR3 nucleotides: TGTGCCAGCAGTTTATCTATAGGGACAGATACGCAGTATTTT. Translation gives CASSLSIGTDTQYF.

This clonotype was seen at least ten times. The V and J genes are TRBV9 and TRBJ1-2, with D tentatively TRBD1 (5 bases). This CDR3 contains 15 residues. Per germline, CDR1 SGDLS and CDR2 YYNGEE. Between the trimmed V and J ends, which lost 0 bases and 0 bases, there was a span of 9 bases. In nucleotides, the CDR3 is TGTGCCAGCAGCGTAGATGACAGCTCTAACTATGGCTACACCTTC. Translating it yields CASSVDDSSNYGYTF.

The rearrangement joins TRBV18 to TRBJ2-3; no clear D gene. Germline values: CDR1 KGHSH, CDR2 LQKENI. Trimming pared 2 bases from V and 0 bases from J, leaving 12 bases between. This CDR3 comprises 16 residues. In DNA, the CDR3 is TGTGCCAGCTCACCATTCACACGGCACAGCACAGATACGCAGTATTTT. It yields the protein CASSPFTRHSTDTQYF.

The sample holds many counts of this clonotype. The CDR3 nucleotides are TGTGCCAGCAGTTGGGACAGGAACACTGAAGCTTTCTTT. Amino acid sequence: CASSWDRNTEAFF. This chain connects TRBV6-5 to TRBJ1-1, with 7 bases matching TRBD1. V shed 4 bases and J 1 base; nucleotides not matched to a gene: 0. CDR3 length equals 13 residues. Germline V gene lookup returns CDR1 MNHEY and CDR2 SVGAGI.

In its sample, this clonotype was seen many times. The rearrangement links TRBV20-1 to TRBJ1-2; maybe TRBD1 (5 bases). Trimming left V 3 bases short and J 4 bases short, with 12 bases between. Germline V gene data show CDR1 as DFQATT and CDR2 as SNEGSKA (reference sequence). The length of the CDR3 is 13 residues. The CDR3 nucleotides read TGCAGTGCTAGGGGCGGGACTGGCTATGGCTACACCTTC. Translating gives CSARGGTGYGYTF.

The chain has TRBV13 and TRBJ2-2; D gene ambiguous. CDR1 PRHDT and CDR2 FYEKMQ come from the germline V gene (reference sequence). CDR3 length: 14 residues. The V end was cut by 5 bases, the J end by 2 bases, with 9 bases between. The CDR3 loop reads CASSTKPNTGELFF. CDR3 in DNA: TGTGCCAGCAGCACGAAACCCAACACCGGGGAGCTGTTTTTT. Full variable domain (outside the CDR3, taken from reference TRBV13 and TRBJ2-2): AAGVIQSPRHLIKEKRETATLKCYPIPRHDTVYWYQQGPGQDPQFLISFYEKMQSDKGSIPDRFSAQQFSDYHSELNMSSLELGDSALYFCASSTKPNTGELFFGEGSRLTVL.

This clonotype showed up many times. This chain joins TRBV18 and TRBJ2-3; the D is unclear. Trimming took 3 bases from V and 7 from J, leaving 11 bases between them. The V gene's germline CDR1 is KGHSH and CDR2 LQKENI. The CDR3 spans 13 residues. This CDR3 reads CASSPTTDHTQYF. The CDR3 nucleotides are TGTGCCAGCTCACCTACGACGGACCATACGCAGTATTTT.

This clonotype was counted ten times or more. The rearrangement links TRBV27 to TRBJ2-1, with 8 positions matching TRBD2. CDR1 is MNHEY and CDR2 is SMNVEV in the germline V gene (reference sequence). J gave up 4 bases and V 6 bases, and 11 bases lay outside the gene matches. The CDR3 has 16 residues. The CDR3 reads CASRDFPGGPYNEQFF. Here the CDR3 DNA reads TGTGCCAGCAGGGACTTTCCGGGAGGGCCTTACAATGAGCAGTTCTTC.

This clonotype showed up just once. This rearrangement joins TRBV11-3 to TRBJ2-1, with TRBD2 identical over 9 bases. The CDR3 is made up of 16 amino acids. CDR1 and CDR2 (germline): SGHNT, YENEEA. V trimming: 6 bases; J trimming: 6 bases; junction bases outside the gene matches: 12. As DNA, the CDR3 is TGTGCCAGCAGGCCCGCTAGCGGGATTATCTTCAATGAGCAGTTCTTC. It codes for CASRPASGIIFNEQFF.

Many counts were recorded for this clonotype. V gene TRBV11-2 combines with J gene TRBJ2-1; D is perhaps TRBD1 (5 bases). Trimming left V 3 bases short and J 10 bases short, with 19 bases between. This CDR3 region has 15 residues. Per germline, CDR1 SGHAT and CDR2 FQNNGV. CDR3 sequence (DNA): TGTGCCAGCAGCTTTGTAGGAATTAGCCAGGGAGAGCAGTTCTTC. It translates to CASSFVGISQGEQFF.

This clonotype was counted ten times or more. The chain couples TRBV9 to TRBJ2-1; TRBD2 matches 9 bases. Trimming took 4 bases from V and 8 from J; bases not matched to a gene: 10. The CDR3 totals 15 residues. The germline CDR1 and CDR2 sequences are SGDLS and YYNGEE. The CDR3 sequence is CASSLSGSARHEQFF. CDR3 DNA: TGTGCCAGCAGCCTTAGCGGGAGTGCCAGGCATGAGCAGTTCTTC.

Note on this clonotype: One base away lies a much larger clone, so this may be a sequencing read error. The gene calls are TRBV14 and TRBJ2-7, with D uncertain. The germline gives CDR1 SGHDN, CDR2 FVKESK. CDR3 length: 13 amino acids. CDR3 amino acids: CAGSQVWSYEQYF. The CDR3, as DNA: TGTGCCGGCAGCCAAGTTTGGTCCTACGAGCAGTACTTC.

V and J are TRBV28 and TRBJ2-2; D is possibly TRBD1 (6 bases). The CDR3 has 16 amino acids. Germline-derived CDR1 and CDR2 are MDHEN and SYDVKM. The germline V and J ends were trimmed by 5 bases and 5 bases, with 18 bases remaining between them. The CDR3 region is CASSPRTTGGTGELFF. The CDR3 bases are TGTGCCAGCAGTCCCCGGACGACAGGTGGGACCGGGGAGCTGTTTTTT. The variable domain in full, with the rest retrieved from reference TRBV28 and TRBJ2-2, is DVKVTQSSRYLVKRTGEKVFLECVQDMDHENMFWYRQDPGLGLRLIYFSYDVKMKEKGDIPEGYSVSREKKERFSLILESASTNQTSMYLCASSPRTTGGTGELFFGEGSRLTVL.

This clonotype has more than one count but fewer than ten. CDR3 protein: CSVAGPEASYEQYF. The CDR3 DNA reads TGCAGCGTGGCCGGGCCCGAAGCCTCCTACGAGCAGTACTTC. This chain uses TRBV29-1 with TRBJ2-7; no clear D. V was cut by 6 bases and J by 0 bases, with 15 bases left in between. From germline, CDR1 is SQVTM and CDR2 ANQGSEA. CDR3 length: 14 amino acids.

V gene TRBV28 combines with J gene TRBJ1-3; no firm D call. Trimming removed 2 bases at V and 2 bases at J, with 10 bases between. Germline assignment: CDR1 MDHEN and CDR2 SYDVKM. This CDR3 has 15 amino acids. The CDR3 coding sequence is TGTGCCAGCAGTTTACGGAGGGTTCCTGGAAACACCATATATTTT. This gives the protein CASSLRRVPGNTIYF.

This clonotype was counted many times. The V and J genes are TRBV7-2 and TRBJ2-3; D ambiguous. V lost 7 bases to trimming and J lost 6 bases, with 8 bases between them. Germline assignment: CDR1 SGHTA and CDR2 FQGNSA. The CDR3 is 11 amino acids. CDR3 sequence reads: CASTNKDTQYF. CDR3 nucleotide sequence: TGTGCCAGCACCAATAAGGATACGCAGTATTTT.

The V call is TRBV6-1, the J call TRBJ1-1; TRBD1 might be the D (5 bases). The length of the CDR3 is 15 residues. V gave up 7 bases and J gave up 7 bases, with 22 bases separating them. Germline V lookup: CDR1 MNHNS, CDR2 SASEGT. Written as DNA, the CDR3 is TGTGCCAGCATCCCACAGGCACGGCTTGGATATGAAGCTTTCTTT. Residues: CASIPQARLGYEAFF.

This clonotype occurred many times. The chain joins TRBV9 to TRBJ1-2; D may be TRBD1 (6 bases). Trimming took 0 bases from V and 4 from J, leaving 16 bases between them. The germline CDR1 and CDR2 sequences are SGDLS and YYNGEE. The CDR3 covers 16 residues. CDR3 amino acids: CASSVASGGVGYGYTF. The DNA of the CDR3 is TGTGCCAGCAGCGTAGCTTCGGGGGGCGTTGGCTATGGCTACACCTTC. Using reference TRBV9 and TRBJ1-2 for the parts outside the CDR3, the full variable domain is DSGVTQTPKHLITATGQRVTLRCSPRSGDLSVYWYQQSLDQGLQFLIQYYNGEERAKGNILERFSAQQFPDLHSELNLSSLELGDSALYFCASSVASGGVGYGYTFGSGTRLTVV.